Shown below are 27 T cell receptor beta chains from a single sample sequenced in a study of vaccination and CD4 T cells after COVID-19 (dated 2022 in TCRdb). What these receptors recognize is not known. The treatment or condition label for this specimen denotes: approximately 10-day PBMC culture with coronavirus spike peptide pools or control peptides (ViraFEST assay). The receptor library was made with PCR. TCRdb lists the instrument as Illumina iSeq 100. TCR sequencing of DNA from cultured CD4+ T cells used the Oncomine TCR Beta short-read assay at the Johns Hopkins FTIC core. Using fastp at Q25 and MiXCR, TCRdb reprocessed the public reads and kept productive beta chains. Identical CDR3 protein sequences are pooled into one entry, listed with their most common genes and DNA. This sample comprises over 15,000 distinct CDR3 sequences, 73% of them detected only once. The ten largest make up approximately 11% of the sample.

The sequencing input was CD4+ T cells from blood, cultured in vitro. These receptors were obtained from a human donor who had recovered from COVID-19.

The chain couples TRBV6-5 to TRBJ2-7, with 10 bases lining up with TRBD2. The V segment lost 4 bases and the J segment 7 bases; nucleotides outside the gene matches: 16. CDR1 and CDR2 from the germline V gene are MNHEY and SVGAGI. This CDR3 contains 17 residues. The CDR3 nucleotides are TGTGCCAGCAGTTTAGGATCGGGGAGTAGCGGGAGGCGGGAGCAGTACTTC. It is translated as CASSLGSGSSGRREQYF.

The table lists this clonotype with a few counts. The chain employs TRBV20-1 and TRBJ1-2, with a tentative D call TRBD1 (5 bases). V lost 5 bases, J lost 4 bases, and 17 bases lay in between. In germline, CDR1 is DFQATT, CDR2 SNEGSKA (reference sequence). The CDR3 is made up of 14 amino acids. The CDR3 loop reads CSAPSRGKGYGYTF. CDR3 DNA: TGCAGTGCTCCCTCCCGGGGGAAGGGCTATGGCTACACCTTC.

The chain carries TRBV19 and TRBJ1-2; 8 positions match TRBD1. With 8 bases clipped from V and 8 bases from J, the junction kept 7 bases outside the gene matches. Germline CDR1 LNHDA, CDR2 SQIVND (reference sequence). This CDR3 contains 12 residues. The CDR3 spells CASRQGQGGYTF. DNA for the CDR3: TGTGCCAGTCGACAGGGGCAGGGCGGCTACACCTTC.

CDR3 loop: CASSPRGRVQETQYF. Written as DNA, the CDR3 is TGTGCCAGCAGCCCCAGGGGACGGGTCCAAGAGACCCAGTACTTC. This rearrangement joins TRBV6-2 or TRBV6-3 to TRBJ2-5; a weak D match, TRBD1 (6 bases). Germline loops: CDR1 MNHEY, CDR2 SVGEGT. This CDR3 has 15 amino acids. The V gene lost 6 bases and the J gene lost 1 base, with 15 bases spanning the gap.

The chain joins TRBV15 to TRBJ2-7; the D is unclear. CDR3 size: 12 residues. Trimming took off 5 bases at V and 3 bases at J, with 8 bases between the two ends. Germline CDR1 and CDR2: LNHNV and YYDKDF (reference sequence). This CDR3 is CATSVGFYEQYF. The CDR3 nucleotides read TGTGCCACCAGCGTGGGGTTCTACGAGCAGTACTTC.

This rearrangement joins TRBV19 to TRBJ1-5; a weak D match, TRBD1 (6 bases). Germline lookup yields CDR1 LNHDA and CDR2 SQIVND (reference sequence). Trimming pared 2 bases from V and 8 bases from J, leaving 13 bases between. The CDR3 consists of 14 residues. The CDR3 region has the DNA TGTGCCAGTAGTATAAGCTGGGGGGCTAAGCCCCAGCATTTT. This sequence encodes CASSISWGAKPQHF. Supplemented by reference TRBV19 and TRBJ1-5, the full variable domain reads DGGITQSPKYLFRKEGQNVTLSCEQNLNHDAMYWYRQDPGQGLRLIYYSQIVNDFQKGDIAEGYSVSREKKESFPLTVTSAQKNPTAFYLCASSISWGAKPQHFGDGTRLSIL.

This clonotype was recorded a few times. The J gene is TRBJ1-6, the V gene TRBV21-1; the DNA was not compared with TRBD1, the D call given in the table. TRBV21-1 represents a pseudogene. The CDR3 spans 16 residues. The CDR3 protein is CASRQSGQTYNSPLHF. The CDR3 nucleotides are TGTGCCAGCAGACAGAGCGGACAGACATATAATTCACCCCTCCACTTT.

The V gene is TRBV20-1, the J gene TRBJ1-1, with D unresolved. Trimming left V 6 bases short and J 2 bases short, with 7 bases between. The V gene's germline CDR1 is DFQATT and CDR2 SNEGSKA (reference sequence). This CDR3 has 11 amino acids. The CDR3 here is CSALENTEAFF. CDR3 nucleotide sequence: TGCAGTGCGCTTGAAAACACTGAAGCTTTCTTT.

The chain is built from TRBV20-1 and TRBJ2-7; no definite D call. CDR3 length: 12 residues. The V gene lost 1 base and the J gene lost 2 bases, with 6 bases spanning the gap. Germline values: CDR1 DFQATT, CDR2 SNEGSKA (reference sequence). The CDR3 DNA reads as TGCAGTGCTAGAGTGCCACCCTACGAGCAGTACTTC. It is translated as CSARVPPYEQYF.

V gene TRBV15 combines with J gene TRBJ2-3, with 7 bases matching TRBD2. Looked up from germline, CDR1 is LNHNV and CDR2 is YYDKDF (reference sequence). V lost 0 bases, J lost 0 bases, and 9 bases stayed unmatched. CDR3 size: 18 residues. The CDR3 bases are TGTGCCACCAGCAGAGAAGTTGGCGGGAGAAGGAGCACAGATACGCAGTATTTT. Translated: CATSREVGGRRSTDTQYF. Based on the CDR3 plus reference TRBV15 and TRBJ2-3, the full variable domain is DAMVIQNPRYQVTQFGKPVTLSCSQTLNHNVMYWYQQKSSQAPKLLFHYYDKDFNNEADTPDNFQSRRPNTSFCFLDIRSPGLGDTAMYLCATSREVGGRRSTDTQYFGPGTRLTVL.

In its sample, this clonotype was seen a few times. V gene TRBV24-1 combines with J gene TRBJ2-5, with 9 positions matching TRBD1. From germline, CDR1 is KGHDR and CDR2 SFDVKD. This CDR3 has 16 amino acids. V trimming: 1 base; J trimming: 2 bases; junction bases outside the gene matches: 4. CDR3 residues: CATSDFPGQGQETQYF. The CDR3 DNA sequence: TGTGCCACCAGTGATTTCCCGGGACAGGGTCAAGAGACCCAGTACTTC.

The V gene is TRBV25-1, the J gene TRBJ2-7; 8 bases line up with TRBD1. In germline, CDR1 is MGHDK, CDR2 SYGVNS. V was pared by 2 bases and J by 4 bases, with 13 bases of the junction left unmatched. The CDR3 loop spans 17 amino acids. In nucleotides, the CDR3 is TGTGCCAGCAGTGAAGCCCCCGGACAGGGATCTTGGTACGAGCAGTACTTC. Translating gives CASSEAPGQGSWYEQYF.

The chain uses TRBV6-5 and TRBJ2-5; D gene unclear. With 0 bases removed from V and 2 bases from J, the gap between germline ends came to 7 bases. Germline CDR1 reads MNHEY; CDR2 reads SVGAGI. There are 14 residues in the CDR3. The CDR3 region has the DNA TGTGCCAGCAGTTACTCGCGAAGTCAAGAGACCCAGTACTTC. Its protein is CASSYSRSQETQYF.

J is TRBJ2-3 and V is TRBV15; 9 positions match TRBD2. Unmatched junction bases numbered 9, after V lost 1 base and J lost 4 bases. The germline CDR1 and CDR2 sequences are LNHNV and YYDKDF (reference sequence). This CDR3 comprises 17 residues. The CDR3 bases are TGTGCCACCAGCAGAGTCGGGTCTAGCGGGACCCCAGATACGCAGTATTTT. This gives the protein CATSRVGSSGTPDTQYF.

The chain joins TRBV20-1 to TRBJ1-5; 7 nucleotides match TRBD1. Germline V lookup: CDR1 DFQATT, CDR2 SNEGSKA (reference sequence). The CDR3 sequence is 13 residues long. Trimming at V came to 5 bases and at J to 12 bases, leaving 13 bases not matched to a gene. This CDR3 is CSARRGKIWDQHF. CDR3 coding DNA: TGCAGTGCTCGCAGGGGGAAGATTTGGGACCAGCATTTT.

By proportion, this clonotype is medium-sized. The chain joins TRBV10-1 to TRBJ1-2, with no clear D. CDR3 size: 20 residues. Germline values: CDR1 WNHNN, CDR2 SYGVQD (reference sequence). Trimming took 8 bases from V and 0 from J, leaving 31 bases between them. The CDR3 region is CASLRQPLSQPRLTNYGYTF. The CDR3 DNA follows: TGCGCCAGCCTAAGACAACCCCTGTCCCAGCCCAGACTGACTAACTATGGCTACACCTTC.

The chain uses TRBV27 and TRBJ2-7; 7 positions agree with TRBD1. With 6 bases clipped from V and 2 bases from J, the junction kept 4 bases outside the gene matches. Germline V gene lookup returns CDR1 MNHEY and CDR2 SMNVEV (reference sequence). The length of the CDR3 is 13 residues. The CDR3 is CASSPTGPYEQYF. CDR3 DNA sequence: TGTGCCAGCAGCCCGACAGGGCCCTACGAGCAGTACTTC.

The gene calls are TRBV28 and TRBJ2-7, with 15 bases aligning to TRBD2. The V segment lost 3 bases and the J segment 6 bases; nucleotides outside the gene matches: 6. The V gene's germline CDR1 is MDHEN and CDR2 SYDVKM. The CDR3 is made up of 16 amino acids. Written as DNA, the CDR3 is TGTGCCAGCAGTTTGGGACTAGCGGGAGGAGCTAGCGAGCAGTACTTC. Translated, it gives CASSLGLAGGASEQYF.

The rearrangement joins TRBV7-2 to TRBJ2-7; D is possibly TRBD1 or TRBD2 (6 bases each). The ends were cut back, 5 bases at V and 0 bases at J, with 20 bases in the middle. The CDR3 loop spans 17 amino acids. Germline CDR1 is SGHTA and CDR2 is FQGNSA. The CDR3, as DNA: TGTGCCAGCAGCCCCAGCGGCGGTGGGGGGCGCTCCTACGAGCAGTACTTC. Its translation: CASSPSGGGGRSYEQYF.

The chain couples TRBV6-5 to TRBJ2-3; the D is unclear. Germline loops: CDR1 MNHEY, CDR2 SVGAGI. V lost 2 bases and J 4 bases, leaving 13 bases between the germline ends. The CDR3 runs to 15 residues. The CDR3 region is CASSYDPKFPDTQYF. Written as DNA, the CDR3 is TGTGCCAGCAGTTACGACCCCAAGTTTCCAGATACGCAGTATTTT.

The genes are TRBV28 and TRBJ1-2; D gene ambiguous. This CDR3 is built from 12 residues. V gave up 4 bases and J gave up 8 bases, with 11 bases separating them. From germline, CDR1 is MDHEN and CDR2 SYDVKM. CDR3 amino acids: CASSSFGRGYTF. For the CDR3, the DNA is TGTGCCAGCAGTTCCTTTGGTCGGGGCTACACCTTC.

Only a few counts were recorded for this clonotype. V gene TRBV20-1 combines with J gene TRBJ1-6, with TRBD1 matching over 7 bases. With 5 bases clipped from V and 9 bases from J, the junction kept 19 bases outside the gene matches. Germline values: CDR1 DFQATT, CDR2 SNEGSKA (reference sequence). The CDR3 is 17 amino acids. The CDR3 bases are TGCAGTGCTCGACCCACTATCACAGGGGCTGGGCGTTCACCCCTCCACTTT. Amino acid sequence: CSARPTITGAGRSPLHF.

The chain is built from TRBV15 and TRBJ1-2; D perhaps matches TRBD1 (5 bases). V was cut by 5 bases and J by 4 bases, with 11 bases left in between. The CDR3 runs to 13 residues. The germline V gene has CDR1 LNHNV and CDR2 YYDKDF (reference sequence). Written as DNA, the CDR3 is TGTGCCACCAGCCACGGACACGGCTATGGCTACACCTTC. Translation: CATSHGHGYGYTF.

This chain uses TRBV28 with TRBJ1-4, with D possibly being TRBD1 (6 bases). Germline V lookup: CDR1 MDHEN, CDR2 SYDVKM. Trimming left V 4 bases short and J 0 bases short, with 15 bases between. The CDR3 is made up of 17 amino acids. The CDR3 spells CASSSRNRATTNEKLFF. DNA of the CDR3: TGTGCCAGCAGTTCGAGAAACAGGGCCACAACTAATGAAAAACTGTTTTTT.

This clonotype was recorded once. The chain employs TRBV7-2 and TRBJ2-7; 8 bases match TRBD2. After removal of 1 base from V and 1 base from J, the junction contained 3 bases not matched to a gene. The CDR3 is made up of 15 amino acids. Germline V gene lookup returns CDR1 SGHTA and CDR2 FQGNSA. CDR3 amino acids: CASSLGGRPSYEQYF. The CDR3 nucleotides read TGTGCCAGCAGCTTAGGCGGGAGGCCTTCCTACGAGCAGTACTTC.

The V and J genes are TRBV6-1 and TRBJ1-1; 8 nucleotides agree with TRBD1. CDR3 size: 14 residues. Germline CDR1 reads MNHNS; CDR2 reads SASEGT. V lost 7 bases and J lost 0; bases outside the gene matches: 4. In DNA, the CDR3 is TGTGCCAGCATTAGGACAGGGCTGAACACTGAAGCTTTCTTT. Its protein product is CASIRTGLNTEAFF.

V is TRBV20-1 and J is TRBJ2-6, with D possibly TRBD1 on 6 matching bases. From germline, CDR1 is DFQATT and CDR2 SNEGSKA (reference sequence). The CDR3 runs 20 residues. V dropped 3 bases and J dropped 0 bases, with 24 bases sitting between them. CDR3 loop: CSASNYRTSTGSSGANVLTF. The CDR3 DNA follows: TGCAGTGCTAGTAACTACCGTACATCGACAGGTAGCTCTGGGGCCAACGTCCTGACTTTC.